This record looks at one T cell receptor beta chain sequence and its context. What antigen it recognizes has not been identified. One base away there is no much larger clone; base qualities are not given. The time point label for this specimen denotes: week 35, safety follow-up. Every vaccine dose consisted of 300 ug of a 20-mer mutant IDH1 peptide in Montanide, administered subcutaneously together with topical imiquimod. Patients were given eight vaccinations, in weeks 1, 3, 5, 7, 11, 15, 19 and 23, which matched visits V03 through V10. All donors had newly diagnosed IDH1-mutant astrocytomas of WHO grade 3 or 4 that showed loss of nuclear ATRX. The samples were drawn from NOA16, a multicentre, single-arm, open-label phase I trial in Germany that tested a mutant IDH1 peptide vaccine in humans for the first time. The DNeasy Blood and Tissue Kit was used to extract genomic DNA from EDTA blood for TCRB sequencing.

Library preparation used the immunoSEQ multiplex PCR assay. Rearranged TCR beta chain sequences were amplified using the hsTCRB Kit according to the manufacturer's protocol. Sequencing of TCRB libraries was carried out on an Illumina MiSeq. On the authors' methods: The kit vendor's proprietary platform handled demultiplexing, trimming and gene mapping. In TCRdb, the immuneACCESS table is reduced to in-frame sequences with V and J assigned. These tables do not hold every clone; where another copy was compared, an unresolved V gene accounts for under half, and the others remain unexplained. The V and J calls and clone size were taken over from that table, and D and trimming were inferred from the DNA. This sample gives under 35,000 clones in total; more than 65% of them show up just once. Of the sample, around 7.6% falls within the top ten clones. Here V drops 2 bases and J drops 3 bases, and the junction holds 3 bases not matched to any gene. As encoded in the germline V gene, CDR1 is MRHNA while CDR2 is SNTAGT. CDR3 length: 15 amino acids, cysteine to phenylalanine. The entry retains the CDR3 DNA only, 45 bases that are in frame from base 1.

These data are taken from a study of a mutant IDH1 vaccine in newly diagnosed glioma (dated by TCRdb to 2020 to 2023). In terms of the full investigation: In the chemotherapy-containing groups, vaccination started alongside temozolomide cycles, whereas in patients who had radiotherapy alone it started 4-6 weeks after radiotherapy. Peripheral blood was collected at six visits: V03 (baseline), V05, V07, V10, V12 and V13. Prior to enrollment, patients had been given standard therapy consisting of radiotherapy alone, temozolomide alone, or radiochemotherapy with temozolomide, with the combination given to most patients. For exploratory analyses, longitudinal TCRB deep sequencing was carried out in under 30 treated patients wherever samples were available. Of the approximately 33 patients who were treated, about 62% were male and about 40% were female, and the mean age was approximately 40 years. The week-35 safety follow-up was designated visit V12, and the week-47 end of study was designated visit V13.

Points the paper makes about the study in general: The authors noted that analyses of patient blood samples could not be reproduced because of sample limitations. Immune responses induced by the vaccine were seen in approximately 92% of patients across multiple MHC alleles. Availability determined which PBMC samples were chosen for TCRB deep sequencing. Changes in the top peripheral T cell clonotypes picked up by TCRB sequencing did not appear to be linked to pseudoprogression.

The rearrangement combines TRBV6-4 with TRBJ2-3, with TRBD2 identical over 9 junction bases. The sequence derives from a man aged 50 to 60 with glioma. Sequenced here: PBMCs, sampled from a glioma patient whose treatment included an IDH1 peptide vaccine. In nucleotides, the sequence is TGTGCCAGCAGTGACGGCGGGGGGGCGACAGATACGCAGTATTTT. Protein translation: CASSDGGGATDTQYF.